This is a list of T cell receptor beta chains from one sample in a study of CD8 T cells in Susac syndrome. TCRdb reprocessed the immunoSEQ multiplex PCR reads with MiXCR, giving one entry per CDR3 protein. In the table there are some 140,000 distinct CDR3 sequences, about 90% of which are singletons. Sequencing was done on a sample of CD8+ T cells from PBMCs. The receptor source for this set is a human donor with multiple sclerosis. The CDR3 runs from the conserved cysteine through the conserved F or W. The D gene is left open where the match is weak. Size tells how often a clone was seen (once, few, many) or the class of an expanded clone, and some rows leave it out.

D,J,length,V,size,CDR3,DNA
.,TRBJ1-1,13,TRBV20-1,.,CSARGGSSFEAFF,TGCAGTGCTAGAGGAGGCTCTTCCTTCGAGGCTTTCTTT
.,TRBJ2-7,16,TRBV15,.,CATSTRSFINSYEQYF,TGTGCCACCAGCACCAGATCCTTCATAAACTCCTACGAGCAGTACTTC
.,TRBJ2-1,15,TRBV7-9,.,CASSPQGSSYNEQFF,TGTGCCAGCAGCCCCCAAGGGAGCTCCTACAATGAGCAGTTCTTC
.,TRBJ2-5,16,TRBV7-8,.,CASSSPARRGTRSQYF,TGTGCCAGCAGCTCCCCAGCTAGACGCGGGACGCGTTCCCAGTACTTC
TRBD1,TRBJ1-2,16,TRBV6-6,.,CASSGTDRGWDYGYTF,TGTGCCAGCAGTGGCACGGACAGGGGTTGGGACTATGGCTACACCTTC
.,TRBJ1-2,15,TRBV4-1,.,CASSQEERINYGYTF,TGCGCCAGCAGCCAAGAAGAGAGAATTAACTATGGCTACACCTTC
TRBD2,TRBJ2-3,16,TRBV6-1,.,CASSELAEARTDTQYF,TGTGCCAGCAGTGAACTAGCGGAGGCAAGAACAGATACGCAGTATTTT
.,TRBJ1-1,13,TRBV9,once,CASSGPESDEAFF,TGTGCCAGCAGCGGGCCCGAATCAGATGAAGCTTTCTTT
.,TRBJ2-7,16,TRBV20-1,.,CSARPDRNSEVGEQYF,TGCAGTGCTAGACCCGACCGGAACAGCGAGGTCGGCGAGCAGTACTTC
.,TRBJ1-2,11,TRBV29-1,.,CSVGEGDNYTF,TGCAGCGTTGGAGAGGGGGATAACTACACCTTC
.,TRBJ1-1,16,TRBV7-9,once,CASSLATAGPTGGAFF,TGTGCCAGCAGCTTAGCGACCGCCGGGCCGACCGGTGGAGCTTTCTTT
.,TRBJ2-7,11,TRBV19,.,CASTEGGEQYF,TGTGCCAGTACGGAGGGGGGCGAGCAGTACTTC
TRBD1,TRBJ1-1,15,TRBV4-1,.,CASSLRDRANTEAFF,TGCGCCAGCAGCCTTAGGGACAGGGCGAACACTGAAGCTTTCTTT
TRBD1,TRBJ2-7,14,TRBV7-6,.,CASSLDTGDYEQYF,TGTGCCAGCAGCTTAGACACAGGGGACTACGAGCAGTACTTC
.,TRBJ1-1,12,TRBV12-5,.,CASVFMNTEAFF,TGTGCTAGTGTTTTCATGAACACTGAAGCTTTCTTT
.,TRBJ2-1,15,TRBV13,.,CASSLWGGQYNEQFF,TGTGCCAGCAGCCTCTGGGGCGGACAATACAATGAGCAGTTCTTC
.,TRBJ2-2,13,TRBV25-1,.,CASSKGAAGELFF,TGTGCCAGCAGTAAAGGGGCGGCTGGGGAGCTGTTTTTT
.,TRBJ2-7,14,TRBV11-2,.,CASSLVGYGYEQYF,TGTGCCAGCAGCTTAGTGGGTTACGGCTACGAGCAGTACTTC
.,TRBJ1-2,12,TRBV29-1,.,CSVVASNYGYTF,TGCAGCGTCGTTGCATCTAACTATGGCTACACCTTC
.,TRBJ2-6,16,TRBV13,.,CASSSMGGSGANVLTF,TGTGCCAGCAGCTCCATGGGGGGCTCTGGGGCCAACGTCCTGACTTTC
.,TRBJ2-7,15,TRBV19,.,CASSMRATGAYEQYF,TGTGCCAGTAGTATGCGAGCGACTGGGGCCTACGAGCAGTACTTC
TRBD1,TRBJ1-4,10,TRBV29-1,once,CSAGDSKLFF,TGCAGCGCCGGGGACAGCAAACTGTTTTTT
TRBD2,TRBJ2-5,15,TRBV11-1,.,CASSLGLAGVETQYF,TGTGCCAGCAGCTTGGGTCTAGCGGGAGTTGAGACCCAGTACTTC
.,TRBJ2-7,13,TRBV4-1,.,CASSPLGLYEQYF,TGCGCCAGCAGCCCGCTCGGTCTGTACGAGCAGTACTTC
.,TRBJ2-3,16,TRBV2,.,CASSEALGGEADTQYF,TGTGCCAGCAGTGAAGCGTTGGGGGGAGAGGCAGATACGCAGTATTTT